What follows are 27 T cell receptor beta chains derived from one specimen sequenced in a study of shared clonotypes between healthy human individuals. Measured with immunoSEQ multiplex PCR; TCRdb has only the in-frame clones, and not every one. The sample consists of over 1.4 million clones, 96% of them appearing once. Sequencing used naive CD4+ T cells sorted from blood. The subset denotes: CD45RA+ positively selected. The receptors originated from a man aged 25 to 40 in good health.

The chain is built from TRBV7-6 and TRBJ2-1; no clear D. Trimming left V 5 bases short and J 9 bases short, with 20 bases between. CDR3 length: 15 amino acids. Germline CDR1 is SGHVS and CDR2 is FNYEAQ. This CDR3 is CASSPARSSHSEQFF. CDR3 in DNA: TGTGCCAGCAGCCCAGCGCGCAGTTCTCATTCTGAGCAGTTCTTC.

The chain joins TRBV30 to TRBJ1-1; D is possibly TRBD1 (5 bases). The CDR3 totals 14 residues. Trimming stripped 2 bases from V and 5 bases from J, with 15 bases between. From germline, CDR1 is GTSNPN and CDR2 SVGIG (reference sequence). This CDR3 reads CAWSLSRGGTEAFF. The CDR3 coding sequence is TGTGCCTGGAGTTTAAGCCGGGGGGGGACTGAAGCTTTCTTT.

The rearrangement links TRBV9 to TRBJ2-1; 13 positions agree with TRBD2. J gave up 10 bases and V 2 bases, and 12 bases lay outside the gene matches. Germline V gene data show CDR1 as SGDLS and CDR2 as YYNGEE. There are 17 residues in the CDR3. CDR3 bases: TGTGCCAGCAGCGTCGGGACTAGCGGGACCCCGCTGACGGAGCAGTTCTTC. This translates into CASSVGTSGTPLTEQFF.

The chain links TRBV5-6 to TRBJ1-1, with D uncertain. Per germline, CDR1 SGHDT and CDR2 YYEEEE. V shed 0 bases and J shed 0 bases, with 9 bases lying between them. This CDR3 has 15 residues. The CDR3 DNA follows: TGTGCCAGCAGCTTGGCACCTTTTATGAACACTGAAGCTTTCTTT. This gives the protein CASSLAPFMNTEAFF.

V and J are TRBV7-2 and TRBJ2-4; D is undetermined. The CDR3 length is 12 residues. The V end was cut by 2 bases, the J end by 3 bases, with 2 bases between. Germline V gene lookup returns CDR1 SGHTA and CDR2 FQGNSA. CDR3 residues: CASSLIKNIQYF. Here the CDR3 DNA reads TGTGCCAGCAGCTTAATCAAAAACATTCAGTACTTC.

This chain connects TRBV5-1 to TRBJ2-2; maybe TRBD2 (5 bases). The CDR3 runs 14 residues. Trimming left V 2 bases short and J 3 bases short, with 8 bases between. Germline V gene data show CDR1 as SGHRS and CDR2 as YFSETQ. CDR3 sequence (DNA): TGCGCCAGCAGCTTTAGCGCCGACACCGGGGAGCTGTTTTTT. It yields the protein CASSFSADTGELFF.

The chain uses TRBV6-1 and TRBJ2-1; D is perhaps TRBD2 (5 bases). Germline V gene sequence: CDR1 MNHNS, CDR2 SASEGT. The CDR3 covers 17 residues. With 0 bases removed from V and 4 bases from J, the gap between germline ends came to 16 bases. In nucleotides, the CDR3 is TGTGCCAGCAGTGAAGCGCTCGGTAAGCGGAATTACAATGAGCAGTTCTTC. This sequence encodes CASSEALGKRNYNEQFF.

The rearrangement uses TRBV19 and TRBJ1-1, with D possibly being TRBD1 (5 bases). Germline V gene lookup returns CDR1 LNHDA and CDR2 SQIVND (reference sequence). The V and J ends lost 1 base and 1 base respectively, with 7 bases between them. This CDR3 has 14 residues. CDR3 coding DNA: TGTGCCAGTAGTATAGTTGGGGCGAACACTGAAGCTTTCTTT. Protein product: CASSIVGANTEAFF.

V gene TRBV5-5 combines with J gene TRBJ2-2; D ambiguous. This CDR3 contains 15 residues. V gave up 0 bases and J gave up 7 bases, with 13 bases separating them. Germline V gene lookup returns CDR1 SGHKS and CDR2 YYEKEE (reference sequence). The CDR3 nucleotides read TGTGCCAGCAGCTTGGTATCGGACGAAGGCGGGGAGCTGTTTTTT. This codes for CASSLVSDEGGELFF.

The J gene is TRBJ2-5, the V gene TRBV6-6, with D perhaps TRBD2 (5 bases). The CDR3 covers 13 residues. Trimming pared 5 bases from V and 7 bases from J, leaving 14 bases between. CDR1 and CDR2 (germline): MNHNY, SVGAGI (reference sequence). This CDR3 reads CASSLAPELTQYF. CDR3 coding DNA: TGTGCCAGCAGTCTAGCTCCCGAACTGACCCAGTACTTC.

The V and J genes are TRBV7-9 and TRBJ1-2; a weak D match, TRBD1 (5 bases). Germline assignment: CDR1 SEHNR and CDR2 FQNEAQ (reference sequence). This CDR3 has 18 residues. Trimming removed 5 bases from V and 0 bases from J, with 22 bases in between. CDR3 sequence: CASSTRPRLGVSNYGYTF. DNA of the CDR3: TGTGCCAGCAGCACGCGACCTCGGCTGGGGGTCTCTAACTATGGCTACACCTTC.

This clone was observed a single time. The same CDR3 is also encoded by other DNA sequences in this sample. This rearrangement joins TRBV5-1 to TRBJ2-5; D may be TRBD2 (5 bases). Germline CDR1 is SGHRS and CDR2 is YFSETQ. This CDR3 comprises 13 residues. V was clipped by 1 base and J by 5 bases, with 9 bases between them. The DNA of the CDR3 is TGCGCCAGCAGCTTGACTAGTCCCGAGACCCAGTACTTC. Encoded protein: CASSLTSPETQYF. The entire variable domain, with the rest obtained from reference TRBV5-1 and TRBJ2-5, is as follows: KAGVTQTPRYLIKTRGQQVTLSCSPISGHRSVSWYQQTPGQGLQFLFEYFSETQRNKGNFPGRFSGRQFSNSRSEMNVSTLELGDSALYLCASSLTSPETQYFGPGTRLLVL.

CDR3 DNA sequence: TGCGCCAGCAGCCAAAGCGTGCTAGCGGGACTAGCGGATACGCAGTATTTT. It yields the protein CASSQSVLAGLADTQYF. The V gene is TRBV4-1, the J gene TRBJ2-3; 10 positions agree with TRBD2. Trimming removed 2 bases from V and 6 bases from J; junction bases left unmatched: 11. The CDR3 contains 17 residues. Germline loops: CDR1 MGHRA, CDR2 YSYEKL.

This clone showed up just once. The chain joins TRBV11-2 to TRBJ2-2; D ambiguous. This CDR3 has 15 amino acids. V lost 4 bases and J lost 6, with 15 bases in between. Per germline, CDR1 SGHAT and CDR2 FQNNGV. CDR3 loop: CASSSRPSYSGELFF. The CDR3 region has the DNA TGTGCCAGCAGCTCCCGACCGTCCTATTCCGGGGAGCTGTTTTTT.

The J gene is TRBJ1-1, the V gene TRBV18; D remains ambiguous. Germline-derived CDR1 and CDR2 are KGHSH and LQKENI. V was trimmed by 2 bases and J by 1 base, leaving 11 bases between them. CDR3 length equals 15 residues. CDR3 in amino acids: CASSPSNARNTEAFF. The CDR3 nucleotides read TGTGCCAGCTCACCATCGAACGCGAGGAACACTGAAGCTTTCTTT.

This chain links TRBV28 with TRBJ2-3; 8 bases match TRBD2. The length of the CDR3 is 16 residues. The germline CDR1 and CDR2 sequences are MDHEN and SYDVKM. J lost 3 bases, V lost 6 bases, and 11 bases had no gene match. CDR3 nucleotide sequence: TGTGCCAGCAGCCGCGTGAGCGGGAGTGGGACAGATACGCAGTATTTT. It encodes CASSRVSGSGTDTQYF. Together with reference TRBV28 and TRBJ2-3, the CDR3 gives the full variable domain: DVKVTQSSRYLVKRTGEKVFLECVQDMDHENMFWYRQDPGLGLRLIYFSYDVKMKEKGDIPEGYSVSREKKERFSLILESASTNQTSMYLCASSRVSGSGTDTQYFGPGTRLTVL.

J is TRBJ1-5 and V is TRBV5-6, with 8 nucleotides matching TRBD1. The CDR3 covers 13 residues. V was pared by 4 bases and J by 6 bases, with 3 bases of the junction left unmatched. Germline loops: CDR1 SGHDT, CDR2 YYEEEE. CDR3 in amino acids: CASSRTGLQPQHF. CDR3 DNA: TGTGCCAGCAGCCGGACAGGGCTTCAGCCCCAGCATTTT.

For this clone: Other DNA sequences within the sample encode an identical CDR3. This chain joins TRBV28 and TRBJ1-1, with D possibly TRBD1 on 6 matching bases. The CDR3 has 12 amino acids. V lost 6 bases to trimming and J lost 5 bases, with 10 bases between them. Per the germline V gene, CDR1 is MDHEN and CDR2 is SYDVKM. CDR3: CASSQGYTEAFF. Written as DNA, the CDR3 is TGTGCCAGCAGCCAGGGGTATACTGAAGCTTTCTTT.

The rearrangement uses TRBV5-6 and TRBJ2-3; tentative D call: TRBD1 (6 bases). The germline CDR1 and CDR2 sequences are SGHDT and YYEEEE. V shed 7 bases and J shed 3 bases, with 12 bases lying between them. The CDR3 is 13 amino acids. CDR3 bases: TGTGCCAGCGGCCTTAGGGGGACAGATACGCAGTATTTT. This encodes CASGLRGTDTQYF. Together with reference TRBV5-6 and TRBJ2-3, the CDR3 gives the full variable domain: DAGVTQSPTHLIKTRGQQVTLRCSPKSGHDTVSWYQQALGQGPQFIFQYYEEEERQRGNFPDRFSGHQFPNYSSELNVNALLLGDSALYLCASGLRGTDTQYFGPGTRLTVL.

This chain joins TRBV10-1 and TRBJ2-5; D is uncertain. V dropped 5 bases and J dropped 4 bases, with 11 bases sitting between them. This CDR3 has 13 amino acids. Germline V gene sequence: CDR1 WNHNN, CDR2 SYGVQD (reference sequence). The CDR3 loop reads CASSPRWSETQYF. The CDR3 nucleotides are TGCGCCAGCAGTCCCCGTTGGTCAGAGACCCAGTACTTC.

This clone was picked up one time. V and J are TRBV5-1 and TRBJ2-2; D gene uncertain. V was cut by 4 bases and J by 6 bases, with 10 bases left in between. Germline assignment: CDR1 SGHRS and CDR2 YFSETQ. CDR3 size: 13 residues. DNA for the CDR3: TGCGCCAGCAGCAAAGACCCGGCCGGGGAGCTGTTTTTT. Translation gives CASSKDPAGELFF.

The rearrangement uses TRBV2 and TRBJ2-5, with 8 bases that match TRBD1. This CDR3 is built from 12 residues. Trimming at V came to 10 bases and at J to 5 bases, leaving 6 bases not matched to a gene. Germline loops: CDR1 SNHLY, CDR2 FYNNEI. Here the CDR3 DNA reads TGTGCCACCTCGACAGGGGTCGAGACCCAGTACTTC. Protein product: CATSTGVETQYF.

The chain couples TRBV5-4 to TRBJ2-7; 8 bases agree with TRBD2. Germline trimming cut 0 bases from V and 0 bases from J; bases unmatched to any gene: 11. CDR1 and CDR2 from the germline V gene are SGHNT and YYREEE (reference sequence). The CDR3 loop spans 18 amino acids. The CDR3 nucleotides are TGTGCCAGCAGCTTGGTTCTTAGCGGGATGGGAAGCTCCTACGAGCAGTACTTC. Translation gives CASSLVLSGMGSSYEQYF.

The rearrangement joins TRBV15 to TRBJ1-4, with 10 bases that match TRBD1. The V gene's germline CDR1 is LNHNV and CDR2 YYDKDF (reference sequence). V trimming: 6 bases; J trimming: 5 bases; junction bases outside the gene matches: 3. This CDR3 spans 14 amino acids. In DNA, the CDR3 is TGTGCCACCAGGAGGACAGGGGGGAATGAAAAACTGTTTTTT. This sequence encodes CATRRTGGNEKLFF.

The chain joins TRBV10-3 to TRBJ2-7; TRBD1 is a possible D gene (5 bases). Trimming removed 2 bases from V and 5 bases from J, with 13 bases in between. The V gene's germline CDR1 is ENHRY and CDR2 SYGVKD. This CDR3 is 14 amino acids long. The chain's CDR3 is CAISEGQSSDEQYF. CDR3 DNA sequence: TGTGCCATCAGTGAGGGACAAAGTTCCGACGAGCAGTACTTC.

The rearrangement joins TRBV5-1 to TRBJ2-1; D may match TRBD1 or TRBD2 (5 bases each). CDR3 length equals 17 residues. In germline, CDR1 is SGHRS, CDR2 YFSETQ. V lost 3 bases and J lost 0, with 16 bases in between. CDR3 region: CASSWGGGPSSYNEQFF. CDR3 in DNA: TGCGCCAGCAGCTGGGGCGGCGGGCCGAGCTCCTACAATGAGCAGTTCTTC.

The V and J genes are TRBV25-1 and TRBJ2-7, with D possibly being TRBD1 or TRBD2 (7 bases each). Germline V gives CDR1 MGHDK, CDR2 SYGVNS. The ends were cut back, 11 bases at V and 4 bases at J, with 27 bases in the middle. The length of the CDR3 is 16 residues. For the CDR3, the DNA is TGTGCCTCGGGGGGCCTCAAAAGGGACAGTACGTACGAGCAGTACTTC. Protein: CASGGLKRDSTYEQYF.